This entry lists 27 T cell receptor beta chains sequenced from one sample in a study of T cell repertoires in cytomegalovirus infection. No antigen has been identified for these receptors. TCRdb called the reads again in MiXCR, with one record for every CDR3 protein. The sample yields around 430,000 distinct CDR3 sequences, roughly 43% seen once. Sequences were derived from cultured PBMCs, sampled from culture after CMV antigen stimulation. These receptors came from a human donor in good health (CMV status not recorded). Some clones in this sample may be carry-over from other donors' samples.

This clonotype showed up just a few times. For the CDR3, the DNA is TGTGCCATCAGTGAGACCTACGAGCAGTACTTC. Protein sequence: CAISETYEQYF. The chain links TRBV10-3 to TRBJ2-7; D unresolved. V was pared by 2 bases and J by 2 bases, with 1 base between. There are 11 residues in the CDR3. The germline gives CDR1 ENHRY, CDR2 SYGVKD.

In DNA, the CDR3 is TGTGCCATCGGGGTGGGCGGGGGGAGCTCCTACAATGAGCAGTTCTTC. Protein: CAIGVGGGSSYNEQFF. This sequence joins TRBV10-3 and TRBJ2-1, with 8 bases that match TRBD2. The CDR3 is 16 amino acids. Germline assignment: CDR1 ENHRY and CDR2 SYGVKD. With 8 bases clipped from V and 0 bases from J, the junction kept 9 bases outside the gene matches.

The genes are TRBV9 and TRBJ2-1, with 7 bases that match TRBD2. J gave up 4 bases and V 0 bases, and 10 bases lay outside the gene matches. The CDR3 totals 17 residues. CDR1 SGDLS and CDR2 YYNGEE come from the germline V gene. In DNA form, the CDR3 reads TGTGCCAGCAGCGTAGTGGGGGGAACGGGGGGTTACAATGAGCAGTTCTTC. Its translation is CASSVVGGTGGYNEQFF.

This clonotype has just one count. The V and J genes are TRBV11-3 and TRBJ2-1; 7 nucleotides align to TRBD1. This CDR3 region has 14 residues. J gave up 7 bases and V 5 bases, and 8 bases lay outside the gene matches. Germline CDR1 is SGHNT and CDR2 is YENEEA. Here the CDR3 reads CASSTRQGSNEQFF. CDR3 coding DNA: TGTGCCAGCAGCACGAGACAGGGTTCAAATGAGCAGTTCTTC.

This clonotype showed up just a few times. The gene calls are TRBV11-2 and TRBJ2-1; 8 bases align to TRBD2. This CDR3 region has 14 residues. Germline values: CDR1 SGHAT, CDR2 FQNNGV. Losses at the gene ends were 5 bases for V and 6 bases for J; bases not matched to a gene: 6. The CDR3 coding sequence is TGTGCCAGCAGCCCGAGGACTAGCAGCAATGAGCAGTTCTTC. Its protein product is CASSPRTSSNEQFF.

V is TRBV7-2 and J is TRBJ1-3, with 8 positions matching TRBD1. CDR3 size: 16 residues. V shed 1 base, J shed 5 bases, and the junction held 7 bases outside the gene matches. Germline-derived CDR1 and CDR2 are SGHTA and FQGNSA. In DNA form, the CDR3 reads TGTGCCAGCAGCTTAGGTGTGGGACAGGAACGAAACACCATATATTTT. This codes for CASSLGVGQERNTIYF.

The chain recombines TRBV4-1 with TRBJ2-2; D uncertain. Trimming shortened V by 0 bases and J by 7 bases, and 0 bases separated the two germline ends. This CDR3 has 11 residues. Germline V gives CDR1 MGHRA, CDR2 YSYEKL. CDR3 amino acids: CASSQDGELFF. The CDR3 DNA is TGCGCCAGCAGCCAAGACGGGGAGCTGTTTTTT.

The CDR3 DNA sequence: TGTGCCAGCAGTGAACGGACGCTAGGGCAGCCCCAGCATTTT. It specifies CASSERTLGQPQHF. The chain joins TRBV2 to TRBJ1-5; no clear D gene. V lost 2 bases and J 7 bases, leaving 12 bases between the germline ends. This CDR3 contains 14 residues. Germline-derived CDR1 and CDR2 are SNHLY and FYNNEI.

CDR3 loop: CASSVVQGIQETQYF. In DNA, the CDR3 is TGTGCCAGCAGCGTAGTTCAGGGCATACAAGAGACCCAGTACTTC. V gene TRBV9 combines with J gene TRBJ2-5, with D perhaps matching TRBD1 (5 bases). Trimming pared 0 bases from V and 2 bases from J, leaving 11 bases between. The CDR3 runs 15 residues. From germline, CDR1 is SGDLS and CDR2 YYNGEE.

This clonotype appeared a few times. V usage is TRBV12-3 or TRBV12-4 and J usage is TRBJ1-2; D gene uncertain. This CDR3 comprises 14 residues. Trimming cost V 5 bases and J 4 bases, with 14 bases left between them. CDR3 DNA: TGTGCCAGCAGTAACTGGGTAGGCAGCTATGGCTACACCTTC. It codes for CASSNWVGSYGYTF.

This clonotype was counted between two and nine times. V is TRBV6-5 and J is TRBJ1-1; no clear D gene. V lost 0 bases, J lost 0 bases, and 8 bases lay in between. The CDR3 has 15 residues. Looked up from germline, CDR1 is MNHEY and CDR2 is SVGAGI. CDR3 sequence reads: CASSYSTEMNTEAFF. CDR3 bases: TGTGCCAGCAGTTACTCGACCGAAATGAACACTGAAGCTTTCTTT.

This clonotype appeared a few times. This chain joins TRBV4-1 and TRBJ1-1; D is unclear. CDR1 MGHRA and CDR2 YSYEKL come from the germline V gene. Trimming removed 2 bases at V and 3 bases at J, with 16 bases between. The CDR3 consists of 16 residues. The CDR3 loop reads CASSQFNPKGDTEAFF. In DNA form, the CDR3 reads TGCGCCAGCAGCCAATTCAATCCCAAGGGTGACACTGAAGCTTTCTTT.

This chain links TRBV2 with TRBJ2-5; D not certain. CDR3 length equals 13 residues. Germline lookup yields CDR1 SNHLY and CDR2 FYNNEI. V lost 4 bases and J 4 bases, leaving 10 bases between the germline ends. In nucleotides, the CDR3 is TGTGCCAGCAGTGCGACCCCTAGAGAGACCCAGTACTTC. Amino acids: CASSATPRETQYF.

This rearrangement joins TRBV20-1 to TRBJ2-1; D ambiguous. Per the germline V gene, CDR1 is DFQATT and CDR2 is SNEGSKA (reference sequence). Trimming stripped 3 bases from V and 0 bases from J, with 12 bases between. This CDR3 is built from 15 residues. CDR3 nucleotide sequence: TGCAGTGCTAGTAGGTTCGGAATCTCCTACAATGAGCAGTTCTTC. Protein: CSASRFGISYNEQFF.

The chain combines TRBV20-1 with TRBJ1-2, with 8 positions matching TRBD1. V gave up 6 bases and J gave up 6 bases; unmatched junction bases: 12. CDR3 length: 14 amino acids. Germline-derived CDR1 and CDR2 are DFQATT and SNEGSKA (reference sequence). The CDR3 loop reads CSALSVLDRDGYTF. CDR3 bases: TGCAGTGCCCTTTCCGTGCTGGACAGGGATGGCTACACCTTC.

The V call is TRBV7-6, the J call TRBJ2-1, with TRBD2 as a possible D gene (5 bases). CDR1 SGHVS and CDR2 FNYEAQ come from the germline V gene. CDR3 length equals 15 residues. Trimming removed 7 bases from V and 5 bases from J, with 18 bases in between. CDR3: CASTPSGLRNNEQFF. The CDR3 DNA sequence: TGTGCCAGCACCCCGTCTGGACTCCGAAACAATGAGCAGTTCTTC.

The gene calls are TRBV7-8 and TRBJ2-7; D is uncertain. The CDR3 sequence is 15 residues long. Germline CDR1 reads SGHVS; CDR2 reads FQNEAQ. Trimming stripped 5 bases from V and 1 base from J, with 15 bases between. The CDR3 spells CASSPYEMGSYEQYF. In DNA form, the CDR3 reads TGTGCCAGCAGCCCCTATGAGATGGGTTCCTACGAGCAGTACTTC.

The genes are TRBV11-2 and TRBJ1-6; no clear D. This CDR3 is built from 14 residues. V was cut by 3 bases and J by 5 bases, with 8 bases left in between. Germline-derived CDR1 and CDR2 are SGHAT and FQNNGV. CDR3 region: CASSFEGNNSPLHF. As DNA, the CDR3 is TGTGCCAGCAGCTTTGAAGGGAATAATTCACCCCTCCACTTT.

This CDR3 is CASSIGLDRGPAHYGYTF. CDR3 in DNA: TGTGCCAGTAGTATTGGATTAGACAGGGGACCCGCCCACTATGGCTACACCTTC. V and J are TRBV19 and TRBJ1-2; 8 nucleotides line up with TRBD1. Germline V gene sequence: CDR1 LNHDA, CDR2 SQIVND (reference sequence). This CDR3 contains 18 residues. V was clipped by 3 bases and J by 3 bases; unmatched bases: 15.

The chain employs TRBV7-6 and TRBJ2-3; 7 nucleotides match TRBD2. V lost 7 bases, J lost 6 bases, and 16 bases stayed unmatched. Looked up from germline, CDR1 is SGHVS and CDR2 is FNYEAQ. The CDR3 covers 16 residues. DNA of the CDR3: TGTGCCAGCACCCGGTGGGGGGAGGGCCCTGGGGATACGCAGTATTTT. It translates to CASTRWGEGPGDTQYF.

The rearrangement joins TRBV19 to TRBJ1-5; TRBD1 might be the D (5 bases). The ends were cut back, 5 bases at V and 3 bases at J, with 17 bases in the middle. Per germline, CDR1 LNHDA and CDR2 SQIVND (reference sequence). The CDR3 sequence is 16 residues long. The CDR3 DNA is TGTGCCAGTAGTTCGGGTTGGGGCCCGCCCAATCAGCCCCAGCATTTT. Translation: CASSSGWGPPNQPQHF. The full variable domain, in which reference TRBV19 and TRBJ1-5 provide the parts outside the CDR3, is DGGITQSPKYLFRKEGQNVTLSCEQNLNHDAMYWYRQDPGQGLRLIYYSQIVNDFQKGDIAEGYSVSREKKESFPLTVTSAQKNPTAFYLCASSSGWGPPNQPQHFGDGTRLSIL.

The CDR3 is CASSEAIPSETLTGEECYTF. The DNA of the CDR3 is TGTGCCAGCAGCGAGGCGATTCCCAGTGAGACCTTAACAGGGGAGGAGTGCTACACCTTC. The chain has TRBV6-7 and TRBJ1-2, with 7 positions matching TRBD1. TRBV6-7 is treated as an ORF (open reading frame) with a function not yet certain. The CDR3 has 20 residues. V lost 6 bases, J lost 9 bases, and 31 bases stayed unmatched.

This clonotype turned up a few times. The rearrangement uses TRBV7-2 and TRBJ2-5; 7 bases agree with TRBD2. The germline CDR1 and CDR2 sequences are SGHTA and FQGNSA. Trimming cost V 2 bases and J 4 bases; bases outside gene matches: 7. There are 15 residues in the CDR3. The CDR3: CASSLWGGGTETQYF. CDR3 in DNA: TGTGCCAGCAGCTTATGGGGCGGGGGTACAGAGACCCAGTACTTC.

Comments on this clonotype: Relative to the germline gene, one junction end is altered; a read error may explain this. The chain has TRBV6-8 and TRBJ2-2; 8 nucleotides match TRBD2. This CDR3 has 12 residues. Germline lookup yields CDR1 MNHGY and CDR2 SAAAGT. In DNA form, the CDR3 reads TGCGCCCACGGGAGGGGCACCGGGGAGCTGTTTTTT. Its translation is CAHGRGTGELFF.

This clonotype has only one observation. This chain joins TRBV12-3 or TRBV12-4 and TRBJ2-2, with D uncertain. Between the trimmed V and J ends, which lost 6 bases and 9 bases, there was a span of 14 bases. CDR3 length equals 13 residues. CDR3 sequence reads: CASSPVLSWELFF. The CDR3 DNA sequence: TGTGCCAGCAGCCCCGTTTTGTCGTGGGAGCTGTTTTTT.

This clonotype was counted a few times. The rearrangement uses TRBV15 and TRBJ2-7; the match to TRBD2 covers 7 bases. The CDR3 runs 13 residues. Germline V gene lookup returns CDR1 LNHNV and CDR2 YYDKDF (reference sequence). Trimming cost V 5 bases and J 4 bases; bases outside gene matches: 5. The CDR3 reads CATSSRLAYEQYF. For the CDR3, the DNA is TGTGCCACCAGCTCCCGACTAGCTTACGAGCAGTACTTC.

The table lists this clonotype with a few counts. This chain uses TRBV10-1 with TRBJ2-2; TRBD2 matches 8 bases. The CDR3 has 16 amino acids. Germline loops: CDR1 WNHNN, CDR2 SYGVQD (reference sequence). Trimming took 5 bases from V and 0 from J; bases not matched to a gene: 5. The CDR3 loop reads CASSRLAPTNTGELFF. The CDR3 bases are TGCGCCAGCAGTCGACTAGCGCCAACGAACACCGGGGAGCTGTTTTTT.